This is a list of T cell receptor beta chains from one sample in a study of blood T cell repertoires in COVID-19. The method was immunoSEQ multiplex PCR; TCRdb's version includes in-frame clones alone and lacks a portion of them. This table holds roughly 80,000 clones, just over 85% found once. Sequencing used peripheral blood. The receptor source for this set is a woman older than 75 with acute or convalescent COVID-19. Both conserved end residues are part of each CDR3. A D gene is named only where the DNA matches it firmly. Only some rows state a clone size, as once, few, many or a class for expanded clones.

. | TRBJ2-2 | TRBD2 | TRBV7-8 | CASSGTSFGTGELFF | TGTGCCAGCAGCGGGACTAGCTTTGGCACCGGGGAGCTGTTTTTT
once | TRBJ2-1 | . | TRBV7-2 | CASSARLAANEQFF | TGTGCCAGCAGCGCCCGTTTAGCGGCCAATGAGCAGTTCTTC
. | TRBJ1-2 | . | TRBV5-6 | CASSLRQAMGMGGYTF | TGTGCCAGCAGTTTACGACAGGCTATGGGGATGGGGGGCTACACCTTC
. | TRBJ2-2 | . | TRBV19 | CASRSPQRGNGYTGELFF | TGTGCCAGTAGATCTCCCCAAAGGGGAAACGGGTACACCGGGGAGCTGTTTTTT
. | TRBJ2-1 | TRBD1 | TRBV7-6 | CASSLVSGTGSEDEQFF | TGTGCCAGCAGCTTAGTGTCAGGGACAGGGAGTGAGGATGAGCAGTTCTTC
. | TRBJ2-5 | TRBD2 | TRBV7-2 | CASSLQRGHQETQYF | TGTGCCAGCAGCTTACAGCGGGGGCACCAAGAGACCCAGTACTTC
. | TRBJ2-4 | TRBD1 | TRBV7-3 | CASSETGGNIQYF | TGTGCCAGCAGCGAAACAGGGGGAAACATTCAGTACTTC
. | TRBJ1-2 | TRBD1 | TRBV2 | CASTRQGWDGYTF | TGTGCCAGCACTAGACAGGGGTGGGATGGCTACACCTTC
. | TRBJ1-2 | TRBD1 | TRBV2 | CASSERGQFYGYTF | TGTGCCAGCAGTGAAAGGGGACAGTTCTATGGCTACACCTTC
. | TRBJ2-3 | TRBD1 | TRBV5-5 | CASSLQGENTQYF | TGTGCCAGCAGCTTGCAGGGGGAAAATACGCAGTATTTT
. | TRBJ1-1 | TRBD1 | TRBV19 | CASRLTGTGSSAEAFF | TGTGCCAGTAGGCTCACCGGGACAGGTTCTTCAGCTGAAGCTTTCTTT
. | TRBJ1-6 | . | TRBV2 | CASSGWENSPLHF | TGTGCCAGCAGTGGTTGGGAGAATTCACCCCTCCACTTT
. | TRBJ1-5 | TRBD1 | TRBV6-2/TRBV6-3 | CASSSDRGQPQHF | TGTGCCAGCAGTTCCGACAGGGGTCAGCCCCAGCATTTT
. | TRBJ1-3 | . | TRBV11-2 | CASSLRYGNTIYF | TGTGCCAGCAGCTTACGTTATGGAAACACCATATATTTT
. | TRBJ1-4 | . | TRBV9 | CASSVDLGRGEKLFF | TGTGCCAGCAGCGTAGATCTGGGGCGCGGTGAAAAACTGTTTTTT
. | TRBJ1-6 | TRBD1 | TRBV5-1 | CASSPGTGNSPLHF | TGCGCCAGCAGCCCCGGGACAGGGAATTCACCCCTCCACTTT
. | TRBJ2-2 | TRBD1 | TRBV4-1 | CASSQPPGQGNTGELFF | TGCGCCAGCAGCCAACCTCCGGGACAGGGTAATACCGGGGAGCTGTTTTTT
. | TRBJ2-3 | . | TRBV3-1/TRBV3-2 | CASSQRDSREDTQYF | TGTGCCAGCAGCCAGCGGGACTCCCGTGAGGATACGCAGTATTTT
. | TRBJ2-2 | TRBD1 | TRBV4-1 | CASSQRDRDTGELFF | TGCGCCAGCAGCCAACGGGACAGAGACACCGGGGAGCTGTTTTTT
. | TRBJ2-1 | . | TRBV21-1 | CASSDSPGQGDPSFYNEQFF | TGTGCCAGCAGCGACTCACCGGGACAGGGGGATCCTTCTTTCTACAATGAGCAGTTCTTC
once | TRBJ2-6 | TRBD1 | TRBV2 | CASSAWTGSSGANVLTF | TGTGCCAGCAGTGCCTGGACAGGGAGCTCTGGGGCCAACGTCCTGACTTTC
. | TRBJ1-5 | TRBD1 | TRBV7-9 | CASSPGTGGVYSNQPQHF | TGTGCCAGCAGTCCCGGGACAGGGGGCGTGTATAGCAATCAGCCCCAGCATTTT
. | TRBJ2-7 | TRBD2 | TRBV5-6 | CASSSGGLASEQYF | TGTGCCAGCAGCTCGGGGGGACTAGCAAGCGAGCAGTACTTC
. | TRBJ1-4 | . | TRBV28 | CASRGSAATNEKLFF | TGTGCCAGCAGGGGTTCAGCGGCAACTAATGAAAAACTGTTTTTT
. | TRBJ2-1 | TRBD2 | TRBV7-3 | CASSLFGGAQNEQFF | TGTGCCAGCAGCTTATTCGGGGGGGCTCAGAATGAGCAGTTCTTC
. | TRBJ1-4 | . | TRBV6-5 | CASRPDYATNEKLFF | TGTGCCAGCAGGCCCGACTATGCAACTAATGAAAAACTGTTTTTT
. | TRBJ1-2 | . | TRBV4-2 | CASSHQGNGYTF | TGTGCCAGCAGCCACCAGGGTAATGGCTACACCTTC
. | TRBJ1-5 | TRBD1 | TRBV30 | CAWSARDRGNQPQHF | TGTGCCTGGAGCGCTCGGGACAGGGGCAATCAGCCCCAGCATTTT
. | TRBJ2-7 | TRBD1 | TRBV4-2 | CASSKIRGTGPSYEQYF | TGTGCCAGCAGCAAAATCAGGGGGACGGGCCCCTCCTACGAGCAGTACTTC
. | TRBJ1-1 | TRBD1 | TRBV29-1 | CSVVGQGGNTEAFF | TGCAGCGTTGTGGGACAGGGGGGGAACACTGAAGCTTTCTTT
. | TRBJ1-5 | . | TRBV5-6 | CASSSGFDNQPQHF | TGTGCCAGCAGCTCCGGGTTTGACAATCAGCCCCAGCATTTT
. | TRBJ2-1 | . | TRBV5-1 | CASSLGQGNEQFF | TGCGCCAGCAGCCTGGGTCAGGGGAATGAGCAGTTCTTC
. | TRBJ2-7 | TRBD2 | TRBV6-1 | CASSELAGGLIF | TGTGCCAGCAGTGAACTGGCGGGAGGGCTCATCTTC
. | TRBJ1-2 | . | TRBV3-1/TRBV3-2 | CASSHARLRGGGYTF | TGTGCCAGCAGCCACGCCCGTTTACGGGGAGGAGGCTACACCTTC
. | TRBJ2-1 | TRBD2 | TRBV3-1/TRBV3-2 | CASSQEKGLAAEQFF | TGTGCCAGCAGCCAAGAGAAGGGACTAGCGGCTGAGCAGTTCTTC
. | TRBJ1-1 | . | TRBV11-1 | CASSLDRNTEAFF | TGTGCCAGCAGCTTAGATCGGAACACTGAAGCTTTCTTT
. | TRBJ2-2 | TRBD2 | TRBV9 | CASNLAGSTGELFF | TGTGCCAGCAACTTAGCGGGGAGCACCGGGGAGCTGTTTTTT
. | TRBJ2-2 | TRBD2 | TRBV5-1 | CASSLQTSGSVGELFF | TGCGCCAGCAGCCTCCAGACTAGCGGGAGTGTTGGGGAGCTGTTTTTT
. | TRBJ1-6 | . | TRBV11-2 | CASSLQGTGSPLHF | TGTGCCAGCAGCTTACAGGGAACAGGTTCACCCCTCCACTTT
. | TRBJ1-6 | TRBD1 | TRBV18 | CASSYGQGRNSPLHF | TGTGCCAGCTCCTACGGACAGGGGAGAAATTCACCCCTCCACTTT
. | TRBJ2-1 | TRBD2 | TRBV5-5 | CASSYAGLAGNEQFF | TGTGCCAGCAGCTATGCCGGGCTAGCGGGCAATGAGCAGTTCTTC
. | TRBJ2-7 | . | TRBV9 | CASSVDRVSYEQYF | TGTGCCAGCAGCGTAGACAGGGTCTCCTACGAGCAGTACTTC
. | TRBJ2-1 | TRBD2 | TRBV3-1/TRBV3-2 | CASSQDRAGGHNEQFF | TGTGCCAGCAGCCAAGATCGAGCGGGGGGACACAATGAGCAGTTCTTC
. | TRBJ1-1 | . | TRBV6-5 | CASSYLSEAFF | TGTGCCAGCAGTTACCTCTCGGAGGCTTTCTTT
. | TRBJ2-1 | . | TRBV10-3 | CAIRTPGDEQFF | TGTGCCATCAGGACGCCCGGAGATGAGCAGTTCTTC
. | TRBJ2-7 | TRBD2 | TRBV3-1/TRBV3-2 | CASTNGGRDHEQYF | TGTGCCAGCACCAACGGGGGGAGGGACCACGAGCAGTACTTC
. | TRBJ1-2 | . | TRBV12-3/TRBV12-4 | CASSKSNYGYTF | TGTGCCAGCAGTAAGAGTAACTATGGCTACACCTTC
. | TRBJ2-7 | TRBD2 | TRBV19 | CASSAGLAGSYEQYF | TGTGCCAGTAGCGCCGGACTAGCGGGATCCTACGAGCAGTACTTC
. | TRBJ2-6 | . | TRBV6-5 | CASNERRSGANVLTF | TGTGCCAGCAACGAACGGAGGTCTGGGGCCAACGTCCTGACTTTC
. | TRBJ2-3 | . | TRBV9 | CASSVRQTTDTQYF | TGTGCCAGCAGCGTGAGACAAACCACAGATACGCAGTATTTT